The text below deals with one TCR beta chain. Its specificity is not known. These donors were members of the approximately 110-subject validation cohort, a group separate from the approximately 640-subject first cohort. This specimen belongs to a study of cytomegalovirus exposure and HLA in healthy donors. Study-wide results and caveats: The authors enumerated under 200 TCR beta chains as linked to cytomegalovirus. The authors confirmed in vitro that a few CMV-associated chains were specific for CMV antigens. While the bulk of TCR sequences proved rare, some public TCRs turned up in many donors.

Sequenced by immunoSEQ multiplex PCR; TCRdb stores in-frame clones only, minus some. This table has about 400,000 clones, around 86% appearing once. This CDR3 contains 11 residues. Deletions cut 1 base from V and 10 bases from J, with 10 bases between. Germline values: CDR1 SQVTM, CDR2 ANQGSEA. The chain uses TRBV29-1 and TRBJ1-1, with a tentative D call TRBD1 (6 bases). The sequence was collected from a woman younger than 30 in good health and CMV-seronegative. Sequences were obtained from PBMCs. CDR3 protein: CSVEGGRGAFF. As DNA, the CDR3 is TGCAGCGTTGAAGGGGGGCGCGGAGCTTTCTTT. The full variable domain, its missing parts supplied by reference TRBV29-1 and TRBJ1-1, is SAVISQKPSRDICQRGTSLTIQCQVDSQVTMMFWYRQQPGQSLTLIATANQGSEATYESGFVIDKFPISRPNLTFSTLTVSNMSPEDSSIYLCSVEGGRGAFFGQGTRLTVV.